This T cell receptor (beta chain) was documented in a study of metastatic and nonmetastatic thyroid tumors. Across the study: For malignant and benign thyroid patients, tumor or nodule tissue and blood were the sources whose repertoires were compared. Study conclusions and caveats: When malignant thyroid tumors were compared with benign nodules, TCR beta diversity was reportedly significantly higher in the malignant tumors. This held in both blood and tumor samples.

There were no patients who had received any treatment before thyroid surgery. Authors' processing steps: A classifier of distant metastasis in papillary thyroid cancer was built from CDR3 differences (across clinicopathological groups). TCRdb reanalyzed the PCR reads via MiXCR. These V and J calls rely on TCRdb rather than the paper's analysis. Here the sample spans tens of thousands of clones, 20% to 25% being singletons. Germline values: CDR1 MNHEY, CDR2 SVGEGT. The CDR3 contains 16 residues. V lost 8 bases, J lost 1 base, and 18 bases lay in between. A note on this clone: Its antigen is not identified. This may be a read error: a much more frequent sequence differs by one nucleotide.

This TCR was recovered from a female donor with papillary thyroid cancer or a benign thyroid nodule (not recorded which). Some clones in this sample may be carry-over from other donors' samples. Sequenced: tumor tissue. This sequence joins TRBV6-2 or TRBV6-3 and TRBJ2-4, with TRBD1 as a possible D gene (8 bases). The CDR3 protein is CASGRNRGGAKNIQYF. For the CDR3, the DNA is TGTGCCAGCGGGCGCAACAGGGGGGGGGCCAAAAACATTCAGTACTTC.